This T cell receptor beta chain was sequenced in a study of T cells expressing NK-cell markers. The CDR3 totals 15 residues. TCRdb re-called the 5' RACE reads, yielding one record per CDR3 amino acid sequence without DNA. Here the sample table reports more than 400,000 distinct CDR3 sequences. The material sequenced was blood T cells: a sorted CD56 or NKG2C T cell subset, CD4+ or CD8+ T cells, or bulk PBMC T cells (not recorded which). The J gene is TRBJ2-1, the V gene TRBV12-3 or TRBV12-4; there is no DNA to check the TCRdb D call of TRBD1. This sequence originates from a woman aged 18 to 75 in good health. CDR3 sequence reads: CASSLGQGARDEQFF.